This T cell receptor (beta chain) was documented in a study of T cell responses to AZD1222 COVID-19 vaccine (dated by TCRdb to the early 2020s). Regarding the complete study: TCR sequencing covered 233 trial participants: 200 to 220 given two doses of AZD1222 and about 26 given two doses of MenACWY control vaccine. Enrollment into the trials was organized by age into subgroups of 18-55, 56-69 and 70-plus years, and those subgroups contained around 150, 28 and 57 TCR-sequenced participants, respectively. Overall study results and their limits: No day 14 peak-response samples were available, so repertoires were characterized only after the peak T cell response. Conclusions about previously exposed vaccinees were limited because only a handful of AZD1222 recipients were SARS-CoV-2 seropositive at baseline. In the small 56-69-year group, the increase in depth fell short of significance, most likely because of low power. Nearly half of unique spike-specific TCRs reportedly recognized epitopes outside regions mutated in the B.1.351 and B.1.1.7 variants. The vaccine-associated CD4 TCRs covered the entire spike protein, and the dominant responses fell in regions 160-218 and 743-854. After two AZD1222 doses, spike-specific TCR breadth and depth were significantly higher than at day 0 and than in MenACWY recipients. Most participants were white British and females outnumbered males, and the authors suggested that clonal diversity may have been underestimated.

The CDR3 regions of human TCRbeta chains were analyzed by immunosequencing. The authors' pipeline ran thus. Repertoire TCRs were checked for matches against a reference library of SARS-CoV-2-specific TCRs that had been generated using the MIRA antigen-specificity platform. Breadth was defined as the fraction of unique TCRs that were SARS-CoV-2-associated, and depth was defined as the fraction of total T cells that were SARS-CoV-2-associated. Each spike-specific TCR was assigned to its reactive spike region and to a CD4 or CD8 class using the MIRA data. Log10-transformed breadth and depth values were compared by one-way ANOVA with Sidak's multiple comparisons tests. What TCRdb holds here is the immuneACCESS table cut down to in-frame rearrangements. Part of the clones is not present; checked against another copy, under half of the missing clones reflect an unresolved V gene, and the others are unexplained. The D gene and trimming were derived from the DNA, and the V and J assignments and clone size from that table. The sample table shows over 200,000 clones, and less than 95% are seen once. Over 1.5% of the sample rests with the top ten.

The sample's time point label, in plain terms: about 28 days (+/-7) after the second vaccine dose. According to the study, the label for this sample's treatment or condition signals: meningococcal conjugate vaccine given as trial control. Samples from vaccinated people were obtained from the UK trials COV001 and COV002, which included a single-blind randomized controlled phase 2/3 trial of AZD1222 (ChAdOx1 nCoV-19) in healthy adults. For TCRbeta chain sequencing, PBMC samples from trial participants were taken at day 0 and at day 28 after the second dose. Concerning this clone itself: Its binding antigen is unknown. No much larger clonotype is one base removed from it; base qualities were not supplied.

The CDR3 starts with the cysteine, ends with the phenylalanine, and has 15 residues. Only the CDR3 DNA stays, 45 bases, in frame from base 1. Trimming takes 5 bases off V and 5 bases off J; junction bases not matched to a gene: 8. CDR1 SGHNT and CDR2 YYREEE were looked up in the germline V gene (reference sequence). The input for sequencing was peripheral blood, taken 28 days after the second dose of the MenACWY control vaccine. This TCR was recovered from an adult who received the MenACWY meningococcal vaccine as a control. Rearrangement joined TRBV5-4 to TRBJ1-5; 9 nucleotides in the junction match TRBD1. The base sequence is TGTGCCAGCAGAACCGCCGACAGGGGGTATCAGCCCCAGCATTTT. Translated, it reads CASRTADRGYQPQHF.